The source of this T cell receptor (beta chain) is a study of long-term antiretroviral therapy in people with HIV. Whole-study findings and limits: Transplant-donor-level diversity was not reached after ART, though diversity increased. Repertoire dominance by clones expanded before ART was seen at all time points.

Sequencing used immunoSEQ v3.0 at survey level. Method: immunoSEQ multiplex PCR; TCRdb's copy keeps in-frame clones and lacks some. Of 20,000 to 25,000 clones in the sample, more than 75% were seen once. The CDR3 loop spans 13 amino acids. With 4 bases clipped from V and 3 bases from J, the junction kept 3 bases outside the gene matches. Germline-derived CDR1 and CDR2 are SGDLS and YYNGEE. With respect to this clone: Its antigen is still unknown.

Treatment for all HIV-infected participants took place in the United States. Before they underwent DNA extraction, samples held 1-10 million cryopreserved PBMC. This TCR was sampled from a man aged 60 to 75 with HIV. This specimen was unsorted PBMCs, taken 2.3 years after starting antiretroviral therapy. The rearrangement uses TRBV9 and TRBJ1-2, with 7 positions matching TRBD1. CDR3 protein: CASSPQGDYGYTF. CDR3 coding DNA: TGTGCCAGCAGCCCCCAGGGGGACTATGGCTACACCTTC.